Below are 20 T cell receptor beta chains sequenced from a single sample in a study of blood T cells in healthy people across ages. The use of a sample-barcoded 5' primer and a J-beta primer mix characterized a second PCR of 7 to 11 cycles. TCRdb used MiXCR to reprocess the 5' RACE reads, holding one entry per CDR3 protein. Of about 1,500,000 distinct CDR3 sequences in the sample, 28% were seen once. Source material: blood. The receptor source for this set is a woman under 40 in good health.

The J gene is TRBJ2-3, the V gene TRBV5-1, with TRBD2 identical over 8 bases. Germline V gene data show CDR1 as SGHRS and CDR2 as YFSETQ. After removal of 2 bases from V and 2 bases from J, the junction contained 7 bases not matched to a gene. CDR3 length: 16 amino acids. The CDR3 sequence is CASSFDSGATTDTQYF. The CDR3 nucleotides read TGCGCCAGCAGCTTCGATAGCGGGGCAACCACAGATACGCAGTATTTT.

The J gene is TRBJ2-2, the V gene TRBV28; D remains unclear. Per germline, CDR1 MDHEN and CDR2 SYDVKM. Deletions cut 2 bases from V and 7 bases from J, with 17 bases between. The CDR3 runs to 16 residues. The CDR3 region has the DNA TGTGCCAGCAGTTTAAGATCAGAAGGGCTTGGCGGGGAGCTGTTTTTT. Residues: CASSLRSEGLGGELFF.

The rearrangement links TRBV20-1 to TRBJ2-7; no clear D gene. V lost 3 bases and J 6 bases, leaving 12 bases between the germline ends. Germline V lookup: CDR1 DFQATT, CDR2 SNEGSKA (reference sequence). CDR3 size: 12 residues. CDR3 DNA sequence: TGCAGTGCTAGGCCGGGTTCTGTCGAGCAGTACTTC. Amino acid sequence: CSARPGSVEQYF.

This clonotype was recorded a few times. The chain uses TRBV30 and TRBJ2-7; D not certain. The CDR3 contains 13 residues. Germline CDR1 reads GTSNPN; CDR2 reads SVGIG (reference sequence). V lost 2 bases and J 1 base, leaving 9 bases between the germline ends. The chain's CDR3 is CAWSSQISYEQYF. The DNA for the CDR3 is TGTGCCTGGAGTTCTCAAATATCCTACGAGCAGTACTTC.

The chain links TRBV7-2 to TRBJ1-2; D is uncertain. The germline gives CDR1 SGHTA, CDR2 FQGNSA. V dropped 0 bases and J dropped 6 bases, with 8 bases sitting between them. This CDR3 contains 13 residues. In DNA form, the CDR3 reads TGTGCCAGCAGCTTAGCAGTAATAAATGGCTACACCTTC. As protein: CASSLAVINGYTF.

V gene TRBV20-1 combines with J gene TRBJ2-1; possibly TRBD2 for D (5 bases). V was clipped by 5 bases and J by 8 bases, with 22 bases between them. Per germline, CDR1 DFQATT and CDR2 SNEGSKA (reference sequence). The CDR3 has 15 amino acids. CDR3 in amino acids: CSARQPNGVTDEQFF. DNA for the CDR3: TGCAGTGCTCGACAACCAAACGGGGTGACGGATGAGCAGTTCTTC.

On this clonotype: Being one base from a much bigger clone, this may be a read error. J is TRBJ1-2 and V is TRBV7-2, with D possibly being TRBD1 (6 bases). Germline CDR1 and CDR2: SGHTA and FQGNSA. CDR3 length equals 14 residues. The ends were cut back, 7 bases at V and 2 bases at J, with 14 bases in the middle. The CDR3 nucleotides read TGTGCCAGCATCCACAGGGAGCAGAACTATGGCTACACCTTC. Amino acid sequence: CASIHREQNYGYTF.

This clonotype was observed many times. The rearrangement uses TRBV12-3 or TRBV12-4 and TRBJ2-7, with 8 bases aligning to TRBD2. V shed 7 bases, J shed 4 bases, and the junction held 9 bases outside the gene matches. The CDR3 runs 14 residues. CDR3 amino acids: CASKLTGGAYEQYF. The CDR3, as DNA: TGTGCCAGCAAACTCACCGGGGGGGCGTACGAGCAGTACTTC.

This clonotype was found a few times. V and J are TRBV20-1 and TRBJ2-5; TRBD2 matches 7 bases. The length of the CDR3 is 13 residues. The ends lost 5 bases at V and 11 bases at J; junction bases unmatched: 14. Germline V gene data show CDR1 as DFQATT and CDR2 as SNEGSKA (reference sequence). The CDR3 loop is CSAWSSGPGEQYF. In DNA, the CDR3 is TGCAGTGCTTGGTCTAGCGGTCCGGGGGAGCAGTACTTC.

As regards this clonotype: It may be a read error: a sequence one base away is much more abundant. The chain couples TRBV18 to TRBJ2-1; the D is unclear. Germline V gene sequence: CDR1 KGHSH, CDR2 LQKENI. CDR3 length: 14 residues. DNA of the CDR3: TGTGCCAGCTCACCACCGGGCAGAGAGAATGGGCAGTTCTTC. It specifies CASSPPGRENGQFF.

The genes are TRBV5-1 and TRBJ1-2; D call uncertain. This CDR3 has 12 residues. The ends were cut back, 10 bases at V and 1 base at J, with 11 bases in the middle. The germline gives CDR1 SGHRS, CDR2 YFSETQ. CDR3 nucleotide sequence: TGCGCCTCGCGGTTAAATAACTATGGCTACACCTTC. Encoded protein: CASRLNNYGYTF.

In its sample, this clonotype was seen a few times. The chain uses TRBV7-2 and TRBJ2-3; the D gene is possibly TRBD2 (6 bases). V shed 8 bases and J shed 4 bases, with 13 bases lying between them. This CDR3 is built from 13 residues. Germline CDR1 is SGHTA and CDR2 is FQGNSA. CDR3 DNA sequence: TGTGCCAGCCCCGGGGAGGCCCCAGATACGCAGTATTTT. Encoded protein: CASPGEAPDTQYF.

The chain is built from TRBV5-1 and TRBJ1-1, with D hard to call. The CDR3 totals 14 residues. Germline V gene lookup returns CDR1 SGHRS and CDR2 YFSETQ. V lost 0 bases, J lost 1 base, and 7 bases lay in between. CDR3 amino acids: CASSLDSKNTEAFF. CDR3 sequence (DNA): TGCGCCAGCAGCTTGGACAGTAAGAACACTGAAGCTTTCTTT.

The chain's CDR3 is CSGGTGKISGNTIYF. CDR3 nucleotide sequence: TGCAGCGGCGGGACAGGGAAGATATCTGGAAACACCATATATTTT. This chain connects TRBV29-1 to TRBJ1-3, with TRBD1 matching 9 bases. With 7 bases clipped from V and 1 base from J, the junction kept 8 bases outside the gene matches. There are 15 residues in the CDR3. Germline loops: CDR1 SQVTM, CDR2 ANQGSEA.

The sample holds a few counts of this clonotype. The chain couples TRBV10-1 to TRBJ2-7; perhaps TRBD1 as D (6 bases). V was trimmed by 4 bases and J by 4 bases, leaving 20 bases between them. The CDR3 is made up of 16 amino acids. Per germline, CDR1 WNHNN and CDR2 SYGVQD (reference sequence). This chain's CDR3 is CASSVSPGTPFYEQYF. CDR3 bases: TGCGCCAGCAGTGTTTCTCCCGGGACACCGTTTTACGAGCAGTACTTC.

This clonotype was observed a handful of times. The chain is built from TRBV3-1 and TRBJ2-1; D tentatively reads TRBD1 or TRBD2 (5 bases each). The CDR3 contains 13 residues. V was trimmed by 5 bases and J by 12 bases, leaving 17 bases between them. From germline, CDR1 is LGHDT and CDR2 YNNKEL (reference sequence). CDR3: CASSFKSSGPQFF. The CDR3 coding sequence is TGTGCCAGCAGCTTCAAATCGTCGGGGCCGCAGTTCTTC.

This clonotype was recorded at least ten times. The chain is built from TRBV5-5 and TRBJ1-2; no firm D call. Trimming took off 3 bases at V and 7 bases at J, with 10 bases between the two ends. Germline CDR1 is SGHKS and CDR2 is YYEKEE (reference sequence). The CDR3 loop spans 12 amino acids. Here the CDR3 DNA reads TGTGCCAGCAGCTCTGACCGGGGTGGCTACACCTTC. This sequence encodes CASSSDRGGYTF.

This clonotype was observed at least ten times. J is TRBJ2-5 and V is TRBV20-1; TRBD1 agrees at 9 bases. J gave up 3 bases and V 6 bases, and 5 bases lay outside the gene matches. The length of the CDR3 is 13 residues. Germline V gives CDR1 DFQATT, CDR2 SNEGSKA (reference sequence). CDR3 loop: CSAGGQGEETQYF. The CDR3 DNA is TGCAGTGCAGGGGGACAGGGAGAAGAGACCCAGTACTTC.

This clonotype occurred a few times. This chain joins TRBV6-2 or TRBV6-3 and TRBJ2-7, with D possibly matching TRBD2 (6 bases). The J call is doubtful: the DNA matches TRBJ2-5 better. Germline V gene data show CDR1 as MNHEY and CDR2 as SVGEGT. The CDR3 is 15 residues long. In nucleotides, the CDR3 is TGTGCCAGCAGTTACTGGGACGGGAGCGAAGAGACCCAGTACTTC. Amino acid sequence: CASSYWDGSEETQYF.

The chain carries TRBV11-2 and TRBJ1-1, with D possibly TRBD1 on 6 matching bases. Trimming removed 3 bases from V and 6 bases from J, with 23 bases in between. Germline V lookup: CDR1 SGHAT, CDR2 FQNNGV. This CDR3 contains 17 residues. In DNA, the CDR3 is TGTGCCAGCAGCTTTAACCCCCCGGGGCAGGGGCGCGCTGAAGCTTTCTTT. This sequence encodes CASSFNPPGQGRAEAFF.